These 24 T cell receptor beta chains originate from one sample sequenced in a study of T cell responses to AZD1222 COVID-19 vaccine. Data came from immunoSEQ multiplex PCR; TCRdb stores just in-frame clones and leaves some out. The sample lists around 130,000 clones, about 82% occurring once. The starting material was peripheral blood, obtained on day 0 of AZD1222 vaccination. The origin of the receptors is an adult in good health.

The chain uses TRBV7-9 and TRBJ2-2; D may be TRBD2 (6 bases). Per the germline V gene, CDR1 is SEHNR and CDR2 is FQNEAQ (reference sequence). This CDR3 has 15 amino acids. V lost 3 bases and J 6 bases, leaving 14 bases between the germline ends. The CDR3 region is CASSFTRLGAGELFF. The DNA for the CDR3 is TGTGCCAGCAGCTTCACCCGACTAGGCGCCGGGGAGCTGTTTTTT.

The V call is TRBV2, the J call TRBJ1-2; 9 nucleotides align to TRBD1. Germline CDR1 and CDR2: SNHLY and FYNNEI. With V trimmed by 6 bases and J by 5 bases, 13 bases remained unmatched. This CDR3 comprises 16 residues. The CDR3 nucleotides are TGTGCCAGCAGACCCCTCTTACAGGGGGCGGAGTATGGCTACACCTTC. Amino acids: CASRPLLQGAEYGYTF.

The genes are TRBV6-1 and TRBJ1-6; D not resolved. CDR1 is MNHNS, CDR2 SASEGT, per germline. V was pared by 2 bases and J by 7 bases, with 15 bases between. This CDR3 spans 16 amino acids. CDR3 DNA: TGTGCCAGCAGTGAATTTCAATGGGTCCTGAATTCACCCCTCCACTTT. It yields the protein CASSEFQWVLNSPLHF.

The genes are TRBV4-2 and TRBJ1-1, with D perhaps matching TRBD1 (5 bases). V shed 3 bases and J shed 5 bases, with 13 bases lying between them. There are 14 residues in the CDR3. Germline assignment: CDR1 LGHNA and CDR2 YNFKEQ. Here the CDR3 DNA reads TGTGCCAGCAGCCAGGCAGGGTTCGGAACTGAAGCTTTCTTT. Protein sequence: CASSQAGFGTEAFF.

CDR3 in DNA: TGTGCCAGCTCAGCCGGGACAGGGAGTTGGGAGACCCAGTACTTC. Its translation: CASSAGTGSWETQYF. The chain couples TRBV18 to TRBJ2-5; 9 positions agree with TRBD1. The CDR3 extends over 15 amino acids. Per the germline V gene, CDR1 is KGHSH and CDR2 is LQKENI. V was clipped by 5 bases and J by 5 bases; unmatched bases: 9.

Points on this clone: This clone may be a read error of a much larger clone one base away. This sequence joins TRBV5-1 and TRBJ2-5, with TRBD2 matching over 9 bases. After removal of 0 bases from V and 7 bases from J, the junction contained 19 bases not matched to a gene. This CDR3 spans 19 amino acids. Germline-derived CDR1 and CDR2 are SGHRS and YFSETQ. The CDR3 region is CASSLEPRGGAGARGTQYF. The CDR3 DNA follows: TGCGCCAGCAGCTTGGAACCTCGCGGGGGGGCAGGCGCGCGGGGGACCCAGTACTTC.

CDR3 nucleotide sequence: TGTGCCAGCAGCTCGACAGGGATCGAGCAGTACTTC. It specifies CASSSTGIEQYF. This chain connects TRBV7-9 to TRBJ2-7; 7 positions agree with TRBD1. CDR1 and CDR2 from the germline V gene are SEHNR and FQNEAQ (reference sequence). Trimming at V came to 4 bases and at J to 6 bases, leaving 3 bases not matched to a gene. The CDR3 contains 12 residues.

The V gene is TRBV5-5, the J gene TRBJ1-2, with 8 bases that match TRBD1. J lost 7 bases, V lost 2 bases, and 7 bases had no gene match. The CDR3 consists of 14 residues. Germline CDR1 reads SGHKS; CDR2 reads YYEKEE (reference sequence). CDR3 protein: CASSLRQGASGYTF. The CDR3 nucleotides read TGTGCCAGCAGCTTAAGGCAGGGGGCCTCTGGCTACACCTTC.

V gene TRBV2 combines with J gene TRBJ1-1, with 7 bases identical to TRBD1. Losses at the gene ends were 5 bases for V and 4 bases for J; bases not matched to a gene: 13. This CDR3 region has 16 residues. Germline CDR1 reads SNHLY; CDR2 reads FYNNEI. The CDR3 loop reads CASSSPLTGLSTEAFF. The CDR3 bases are TGTGCCAGCAGTAGCCCTTTGACAGGGTTAAGCACTGAAGCTTTCTTT. Combining the CDR3 with reference TRBV2 and TRBJ1-1 gives the whole variable domain EPEVTQTPSHQVTQMGQEVILRCVPISNHLYFYWYRQILGQKVEFLVSFYNNEISEKSEIFDDQFSVERPDGSNFTLKIRSTKLEDSAMYFCASSSPLTGLSTEAFFGQGTRLTVV.

The V gene is TRBV7-2, the J gene TRBJ1-1; 7 nucleotides line up with TRBD1. This CDR3 contains 15 residues. J gave up 5 bases and V 6 bases, and 12 bases lay outside the gene matches. Germline V gives CDR1 SGHTA, CDR2 FQGNSA. The CDR3 spells CASSKSYRGDTEAFF. CDR3 sequence (DNA): TGTGCCAGCAGTAAATCTTACAGGGGAGATACTGAAGCTTTCTTT.

V is TRBV9 and J is TRBJ2-1; D is perhaps TRBD2 (6 bases). V shed 0 bases and J shed 8 bases, with 15 bases lying between them. The CDR3 length is 15 residues. Germline V lookup: CDR1 SGDLS, CDR2 YYNGEE. CDR3 sequence reads: CASSVAGDPGDEQFF. DNA for the CDR3: TGTGCCAGCAGCGTAGCGGGAGACCCGGGGGATGAGCAGTTCTTC.

The chain links TRBV5-4 to TRBJ1-5; no firm D call. Per germline, CDR1 SGHNT and CDR2 YYREEE (reference sequence). V was cut by 3 bases and J by 8 bases, with 12 bases left in between. This CDR3 region has 13 residues. CDR3 bases: TGTGCCAGCAGCTCATCCCGTTCGGAGCCCCAGCATTTT. Protein sequence: CASSSSRSEPQHF. The variable domain in full, with the rest retrieved from reference TRBV5-4 and TRBJ1-5, is ETGVTQSPTHLIKTRGQQVTLRCSSQSGHNTVSWYQQALGQGPQFIFQYYREEENGRGNFPPRFSGLQFPNYSSELNVNALELDDSALYLCASSSSRSEPQHFGDGTRLSIL.

The chain uses TRBV3-1 (or the pseudogene TRBV3-2) and TRBJ2-7; TRBD2 matches at 8 bases. The CDR3 is 14 residues long. The J segment lost 7 bases and the V segment lost 4 bases, leaving 9 bases of the junction unmatched. Germline CDR1 LGHDT, CDR2 YNNKEL (reference sequence). CDR3 nucleotide sequence: TGTGCCAGCAGCCCCCCGGGGGGGGCCGGTGAGCAGTACTTC. It encodes CASSPPGGAGEQYF.

This rearrangement joins TRBV7-9 to TRBJ1-1; a weak D match, TRBD1 (6 bases). V lost 5 bases and J 4 bases, leaving 8 bases between the germline ends. From germline, CDR1 is SEHNR and CDR2 FQNEAQ (reference sequence). CDR3 length: 12 residues. In DNA form, the CDR3 reads TGTGCCAGCAGCACCAGGGGCACTGAAGCTTTCTTT. It encodes CASSTRGTEAFF.

This chain joins TRBV4-3 and TRBJ1-3; TRBD1 matches 8 bases. V was pared by 4 bases and J by 0 bases, with 2 bases of the junction left unmatched. This CDR3 contains 15 residues. Germline lookup yields CDR1 LGHNA and CDR2 YSLEER. The CDR3 region is CASSRDRGSGNTIYF. The CDR3 DNA reads TGCGCCAGCAGCCGCGACAGGGGCTCTGGAAACACCATATATTTT.

This clone was seen once. The chain recombines TRBV9 with TRBJ1-6, with D hard to call. The V end lost 3 bases, the J end lost 7 bases, and 14 bases lay between the germline ends. Germline V gene lookup returns CDR1 SGDLS and CDR2 YYNGEE. CDR3 length: 15 amino acids. The CDR3 loop is CASSAPGGRNSPLHF. CDR3 nucleotide sequence: TGTGCCAGCAGCGCCCCCGGCGGGCGCAATTCACCCCTCCACTTT.

This chain joins TRBV28 and TRBJ2-3; TRBD2 aligns across 8 bases. The CDR3 contains 13 residues. Germline values: CDR1 MDHEN, CDR2 SYDVKM. J was trimmed by 4 bases and V by 7 bases; bases with no gene match: 4. The CDR3 is CASKRENADTQYF. In DNA form, the CDR3 reads TGTGCCAGCAAGCGGGAGAATGCAGATACGCAGTATTTT.

The chain carries TRBV28 and TRBJ1-2; a weak D match, TRBD1 (6 bases). The CDR3 length is 13 residues. The germline V gene encodes CDR1 MDHEN and CDR2 SYDVKM. V shed 4 bases and J shed 4 bases, with 10 bases lying between them. CDR3 DNA: TGTGCCAGCAGTTCAAGGGGGGGCTATGGCTACACCTTC. Translated, it gives CASSSRGGYGYTF.

The rearrangement uses TRBV5-6 and TRBJ1-2; D call uncertain. The CDR3 is 12 residues long. Trimming removed 0 bases at V and 8 bases at J, with 8 bases between. The germline gives CDR1 SGHDT, CDR2 YYEEEE. CDR3 residues: CASSLALGGYTF. In DNA form, the CDR3 reads TGTGCCAGCAGCTTGGCCCTTGGGGGCTACACCTTC.

This sequence joins TRBV5-6 and TRBJ1-2; D gene unclear. The germline V gene encodes CDR1 SGHDT and CDR2 YYEEEE. V was pared by 2 bases and J by 1 base, with 12 bases between. The CDR3 has 15 amino acids. This CDR3 reads CASSFRRGLNYGYTF. For the CDR3, the DNA is TGTGCCAGCAGCTTCCGTCGCGGTCTTAACTATGGCTACACCTTC.

The chain recombines TRBV9 with TRBJ2-7; 10 positions match TRBD1. The CDR3 runs 14 residues. CDR1 is SGDLS and CDR2 is YYNGEE in the germline V gene. V dropped 2 bases and J dropped 5; count of bases not matched to a gene: 4. DNA for the CDR3: TGTGCCAGCAGCGTCGGGGACAGGGGTCACGAGCAGTACTTC. It translates to CASSVGDRGHEQYF.

This chain connects TRBV4-1 to TRBJ2-7, with D hard to call. Germline assignment: CDR1 MGHRA and CDR2 YSYEKL. The CDR3 is 14 residues long. The ends were cut back, 5 bases at V and 0 bases at J, with 11 bases in the middle. The CDR3, as DNA: TGCGCCAGCAGCAGGGAATATACCTCCTACGAGCAGTACTTC. Translation gives CASSREYTSYEQYF.

J is TRBJ2-7 and V is TRBV27; D gene unclear. Trimming took off 0 bases at V and 4 bases at J, with 7 bases between the two ends. Per the germline V gene, CDR1 is MNHEY and CDR2 is SMNVEV (reference sequence). This CDR3 has 13 residues. CDR3 region: CASSLSLEYEQYF. CDR3 sequence (DNA): TGTGCCAGCAGTTTATCGCTAGAGTACGAGCAGTACTTC.

The chain combines TRBV3-1 (or the pseudogene TRBV3-2) with TRBJ1-1; 10 bases fit TRBD1. This CDR3 region has 14 residues. Germline-derived CDR1 and CDR2 are LGHDT and YNNKEL (reference sequence). Unmatched junction bases numbered 5, after V lost 5 bases and J lost 5 bases. Here the CDR3 reads CASSARDRGTEAFF. The CDR3 DNA reads as TGTGCCAGCAGCGCGCGGGACAGGGGAACTGAAGCTTTCTTT.